This T cell receptor (beta chain) was sequenced for a study of shared clonotypes between healthy human individuals. Clones were read by immunoSEQ multiplex PCR, and TCRdb kept only the in-frame ones, dropping some. The sample lists 950,000 to 1,300,000 clones, roughly 80% occurring once. Trimming removed 2 bases from V and 9 bases from J, with 11 bases in between. Germline values: CDR1 MNHEY, CDR2 SMNVEV (reference sequence). The CDR3 extends over 13 amino acids. The chain has TRBV27 and TRBJ1-5; D possibly corresponds to TRBD1 (5 bases). The specimen sequenced was memory CD4+ T cells sorted from blood. Subset specified: CD45RA-negative fraction. This TCR was recovered from a man aged 18 to 30 in good health. The CDR3 is CASSLRGGGPQHF. CDR3 nucleotides: TGTGCCAGCAGTTTACGGGGGGGAGGGCCCCAGCATTTT.